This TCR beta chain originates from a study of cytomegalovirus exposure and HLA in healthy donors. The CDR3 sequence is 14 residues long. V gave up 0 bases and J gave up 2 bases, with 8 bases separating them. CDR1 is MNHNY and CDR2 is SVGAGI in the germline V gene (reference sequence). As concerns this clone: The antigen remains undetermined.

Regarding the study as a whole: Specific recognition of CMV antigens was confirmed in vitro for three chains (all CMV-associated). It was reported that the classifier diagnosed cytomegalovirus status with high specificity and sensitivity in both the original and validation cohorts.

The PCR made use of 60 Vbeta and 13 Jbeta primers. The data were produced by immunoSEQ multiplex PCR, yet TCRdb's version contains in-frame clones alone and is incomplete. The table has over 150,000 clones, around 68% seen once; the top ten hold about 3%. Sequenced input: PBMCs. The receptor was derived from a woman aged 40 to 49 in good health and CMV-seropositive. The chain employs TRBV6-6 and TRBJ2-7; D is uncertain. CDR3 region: CASSYSSGAYEQYF. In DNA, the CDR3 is TGTGCCAGCAGTTACTCGAGTGGAGCCTACGAGCAGTACTTC.